This T cell receptor (beta chain) was sequenced in a study of blood T cell repertoires in COVID-19. Whole-study context: The United States, Italy and Spain supplied acute and convalescent COVID-19 samples. T cells, B-cell-depleted T cells, or PBMCs provided the cDNA or gDNA that served as material.

Trimming at V came to 8 bases and at J to 9 bases, leaving 11 bases not matched to a gene. CDR1 and CDR2 (germline): SGHRS, YFSETQ. The CDR3 is 13 amino acids. Seattle-derived patients entered the study during active infection and were followed longitudinally. Original handling: Amplification from reference gene primers served as the basis for estimated nucleated cell counts. The repertoire was sequenced with immunoSEQ multiplex PCR; TCRdb's copy has only in-frame clones and lacks some. V, J and clone size are taken as reported in that table, and D and trimming were inferred from the DNA itself. The table records nearly 200,000 clones, 85% of them present only once.

The clonotype originates from a man in his sixties with COVID-19, enrolled during active disease. The chain combines TRBV5-1 with TRBJ2-3; 8 bases are shared with TRBD2. The sample taken for sequencing was peripheral blood. CDR3 in amino acids: CASSGTSPATQYF. The DNA of the CDR3 is TGCGCCAGTTCCGGGACTAGTCCCGCGACGCAGTATTTT.